This T cell receptor beta chain was obtained from a study of Ad26.COV2.S vaccination and SARS-CoV-2 variants. The overall study: Donor was in the COV1001 Ad26.COV2.S trial arm. Points from the study as a whole: The TCR breadth and depth analyses may have understated or missed part of the total T cell responses.

Indicated treatment: about 20 received Ad26.COV2.S at low or high dose, single or two shots; about five received placebo; per-sample allocation not given. The samples date from day 63 after the first vaccine or placebo injection. The CDR3 totals 15 residues. CDR1 and CDR2 (germline): SGHRS, YFSETQ. Trimming cost V 1 base and J 5 bases, with 12 bases left between them. Note on this clone: What it recognizes is unknown.

Method: immunoSEQ multiplex PCR; TCRdb's copy keeps in-frame clones and lacks some. The sample has around 300,000 clones, about 89% seen once. This TCR came from a person between 18 and 65 years old who received the Ad26.COV2.S COVID-19 vaccine or a placebo. The sample consisted of peripheral blood, taken in a trial of Ad26.COV2.S vaccine versus placebo. The rearrangement links TRBV5-1 to TRBJ2-2; D perhaps matches TRBD2 (6 bases). The CDR3 spells CASSLTGEVTGELFF. In DNA form, the CDR3 reads TGCGCCAGCAGCTTGACGGGGGAGGTGACCGGGGAGCTGTTTTTT.